This TCR beta chain was sequenced during a study of regulatory T cells in long-lasting Graves disease. About the research overall: Graves' patients, newly diagnosed, had taken antithyroid drugs under 3 months.

Trimming shortened V by 7 bases and J by 0 bases, and 15 bases separated the two germline ends. Germline CDR1 reads LGHNT; CDR2 reads FRNRAP. The CDR3 is made up of 16 amino acids. The sample holds many counts of this clonotype. The antigen is unknown. Time point defined: newly diagnosed GD, antithyroid drugs for less than 3 months. PBMC RNA was the source of the TCR library. Peripheral blood, roughly 8.8 milliliters of it, was drawn into EDTA tubes. The TCR beta library used iRepertoire HTBI primers with Arm-PCR amplification of CDR3. In TCRdb, the multiplex PCR reads were re-called with MiXCR into one record per CDR3 protein. The sample has 500,000 or so distinct CDR3 sequences; 15% to 20% are singletons. Study observations and caveats: The small sample size may have reduced accuracy. Under persistent disease, TRBV28, TRBJ1-2 and TRBJ2-5 were used preferentially.

Separately, the same data were catalogued under a study of T cells in Graves' hyperthyroidism and ophthalmopathy.

The receptor was derived from a woman aged 35-60 years with Graves disease. Sequenced here: peripheral blood mononuclear cells (PBMCs), sampled at new diagnosis, from a patient treated with antithyroid drugs. The chain links TRBV12-5 to TRBJ2-2; D not resolved. In nucleotides, the CDR3 is TGTGCTAGTGCCGACAAGCAATATTCGAACACCGGGGAGCTGTTTTTT. As protein: CASADKQYSNTGELFF.